This passage covers 2 T cell receptor beta chains from one sample sequenced in a study of T cell repertoires in ileal Crohn's disease. The protocol was immunoSEQ multiplex PCR, while the TCRdb copy is restricted to in-frame clones and leaves out a portion. The sample lists approximately 15,000 clones, roughly 84% occurring once. The specimen sequenced was ileal tissue. The receptors stem from an adult with Crohn's disease.

The chain links TRBV5-6 to TRBJ2-7; D is possibly TRBD2 (5 bases). With 6 bases removed from V and 1 base from J, the gap between germline ends came to 11 bases. This CDR3 is built from 13 residues. Germline CDR1 reads SGHDT; CDR2 reads YYEEEE. The DNA for the CDR3 is TGTGCCAGCATTAACCGGGGTTCCTACGAGCAGTACTTC. Its translation is CASINRGSYEQYF.

This CDR3 is CASSDTVYNEQFF. CDR3 sequence (DNA): TGCGCCAGCAGCGACACTGTATACAATGAGCAGTTCTTC. V usage is TRBV4-1 and J usage is TRBJ2-1; D gene uncertain. From germline, CDR1 is MGHRA and CDR2 YSYEKL. Trimming left V 5 bases short and J 4 bases short, with 9 bases between. The CDR3 runs 13 residues.